This T cell receptor (beta chain) is drawn from a study of cytomegalovirus exposure and HLA in healthy donors. The PCR was carried out with 60 Vbeta primers and 13 Jbeta primers. Method: immunoSEQ multiplex PCR; TCRdb's copy keeps in-frame clones and lacks some. The sample carries over 100,000 clones, under 80% recorded once. This CDR3 comprises 14 residues. The junction had 4 bases not matched to a gene; V was cut back by 4 bases and J by 2 bases. The V gene's germline CDR1 is LNHDA and CDR2 SQIVND (reference sequence). The genes are TRBV19 and TRBJ1-1, with TRBD1 matching 7 bases. Input material: PBMCs. The TCR originated in a woman between 50 and 59 years old in good health and CMV-seropositive. The CDR3 loop reads CASSKWTGNTEAFF. DNA for the CDR3: TGTGCCAGTAGTAAATGGACAGGTAACACTGAAGCTTTCTTT.